A selection of T cell receptor beta chains follows, all from one sample in a study of T cell responses to AZD1222 COVID-19 vaccine. TCRdb keeps only in-frame clones here, not all; method: immunoSEQ multiplex PCR. In the table there are approximately 42,000 clones, approximately 90% of which are singletons. Sequencing used peripheral blood, obtained 28 days after the second AZD1222 dose. The receptors were sampled from an adult who received the AZD1222 COVID-19 vaccine. Both conserved end residues are part of each CDR3. The order of the fields is D gene, J gene, clone size, V gene, CDR3 DNA, CDR3 protein. D genes are given only for firm matches. Some rows have no size entry. The others give once, few or many, or a class for an expanded clone.

D gene: NA
J gene: TRBJ1-2
clone size: NA
V gene: TRBV4-3
CDR3 DNA: TGCGCCAGCAGCCGAGAAAACACCTACCCCTATGGCTACACCTTC
CDR3 protein: CASSRENTYPYGYTF

D gene: NA
J gene: TRBJ1-6
clone size: NA
V gene: TRBV19
CDR3 DNA: TGTGCCAGTAGTATAGTGGTGGGCAATTCACCCCTCCACTTT
CDR3 protein: CASSIVVGNSPLHF

D gene: NA
J gene: TRBJ1-4
clone size: NA
V gene: TRBV5-8
CDR3 DNA: TGTGCCAGCAGCCTAAGAGCAGGGAGGAGTAATGAAAAACTGTTTTTT
CDR3 protein: CASSLRAGRSNEKLFF

D gene: NA
J gene: TRBJ2-7
clone size: NA
V gene: TRBV10-2
CDR3 DNA: TGCGCCAGCAGTGTAAATAGCGCCTTGTCCTACGAGCAGTACTTC
CDR3 protein: CASSVNSALSYEQYF

D gene: NA
J gene: TRBJ1-3
clone size: NA
V gene: TRBV14
CDR3 DNA: TGTGCCAGCAGCCCAAGAACCGTAGGCTCCATATATTTT
CDR3 protein: CASSPRTVGSIYF

D gene: TRBD1
J gene: TRBJ2-7
clone size: NA
V gene: TRBV6-2/TRBV6-3
CDR3 DNA: TGTGCCAGCAGTTACTCCCGGCAGGGGGTGGGCGAGCAGTACTTC
CDR3 protein: CASSYSRQGVGEQYF

D gene: TRBD2
J gene: TRBJ2-3
clone size: NA
V gene: TRBV27
CDR3 DNA: TGTGCCAGCAGTTCCTCCGGGACTAGAGGAGATACGCAGTATTTT
CDR3 protein: CASSSSGTRGDTQYF

D gene: TRBD1
J gene: TRBJ2-2
clone size: NA
V gene: TRBV18
CDR3 DNA: TGTGCCAGCTCACCACCCCTACAGGGGACCGGGGAGCTGTTTTTT
CDR3 protein: CASSPPLQGTGELFF

D gene: NA
J gene: TRBJ2-7
clone size: NA
V gene: TRBV27
CDR3 DNA: TGTGCCAGCAGCCCGCGGGAACCCTACGAGCAGTACTTC
CDR3 protein: CASSPREPYEQYF

D gene: NA
J gene: TRBJ2-5
clone size: once
V gene: TRBV2
CDR3 DNA: TGTGCCTCGACGGGCGGATTACAAGAGACCCAGTACTTC
CDR3 protein: CASTGGLQETQYF